This T cell receptor (beta chain) was captured in a study of a mutant IDH1 vaccine in newly diagnosed glioma. Background on the study: Vaccines began 4-6 weeks after radiotherapy alone, or with temozolomide cycles. Earlier treatment was radiotherapy, temozolomide, or both, with most getting both.

Using immunoSEQ multiplex PCR, the repertoire was profiled, and TCRdb retains in-frame clones only, with some absent. The table shows 40,000 to 45,000 clones, with around 76% occurring only once. Comments on this clone: Its cognate antigen is unknown.

Trimming cost V 4 bases and J 0 bases, with 14 bases left between them. The CDR3 extends over 16 amino acids. CDR1 is SGHDT, CDR2 YYEEEE, per germline. Time point in this sample: week 23, last vaccination. Every vaccination contained 300 ug of the mutant IDH1 20-mer peptide and was paired with topical imiquimod. Donor tumors were new WHO grade 3 or 4 IDH1-mutant, ATRX-lost astrocytomas. The gene calls are TRBV5-6 and TRBJ1-5, with a tentative D call TRBD1 (6 bases). This specimen consisted of PBMCs, obtained from a glioma patient whose treatment included an IDH1 peptide vaccine. This sequence originates from a man in his forties or fifties with glioma. Here the CDR3 reads CASSPTQTGSNQPQHF. In nucleotides, the CDR3 is TGTGCCAGCAGCCCTACCCAGACAGGTAGCAATCAGCCCCAGCATTTT.